This T cell receptor beta chain was sequenced in a study of CD8 T cells in Susac syndrome (dated by TCRdb to the late 2010s). About the study as a whole: Among the sequenced Susac syndrome patients, 5 or 6 had clinically active disease and about eight were in clinical remission. Repertoire sequencing was used to test whether CD8+ T cell activation and differentiation in Susac syndrome was antigen driven. The clonality of the CD8+ T cell repertoire was compared across 12 healthy donors, some 14 Susac syndrome patients and about 15 multiple sclerosis patients. At the time of blood withdrawal, Susac syndrome patients were either therapy-naive, taking corticosteroids (with some also receiving IVIg), or on IVIg alone. Overall study results and their limits: Susac syndrome CD8+ repertoires showed clonal expansion, highest in CD8+ TEMRA cells and greater in clinically active than remitting patients. The TCR sequencing and HLA analysis was acknowledged to have included a relatively small number of individuals. Looking at Susac-specific public clones, the researchers identified fewer than 20 in the total CD8+ repertoire and about 5 in the CD8+ TEMRA repertoire.

As regards this clonotype: The antigen it recognizes is unknown. No base quality values were provided; no much bigger clone lies one nucleotide off.

Peripheral blood CD8+ and CD4+ T cells from healthy donors, Susac syndrome patients and multiple sclerosis patients were profiled by high-throughput TCR beta sequencing. Recently defined diagnostic criteria for definite or probable disease were met by the Susac syndrome patients. Bulk CD8+ and CD4+ T cells were purified by magnetic negative isolation, while CD8+ TEMRA cells were enriched using FACS. Blood was drawn into EDTA tubes, processed within 24 hours, and PBMCs were isolated by density gradient centrifugation. PBMCs destined for TCR sequencing were cryopreserved in liquid nitrogen and later thawed in a 37 °C water bath. The sorted or isolated CD4+, CD8+ and CD8+ TEMRA cells had a purity of 90% or higher. RNA was extracted using the RNeasy kit, and about 0.45 to 1 ug of the RNA was reverse transcribed with random hexamers. The immunoSEQ multiplex PCR assay, covering 54 Vbeta and 13 Jbeta segments, was used to amplify TCR beta CDR3 regions. PCR amplification bias was corrected by using a synthetic template baseline for primer optimization and computational correction. As for the original processing: Reads were annotated to V, D and J genes according to IMGT and were analyzed with immunoSEQ Analyzer, with only productive sequences retained. To calculate clonality, Shannon entropy was normalized by log2 of the number of productive unique sequences and then subtracted from one. For each patient and control, public and private clones were evaluated within the 100 most prevalent clones. Clones were defined as Susac-specific when absent from the healthy and MS cohorts, from over a thousand published viral clones and from other ImmuneACCESS disease sequences. TCRdb reprocessed the public reads (quality trimming at Q25 with fastp, clone calling with MiXCR) and kept in-frame beta chains. Rows are unified per CDR3 protein, each entry keeping the most common DNA and genes. The V and J calls, along with clone size, are taken from TCRdb and not from the paper's own processing. Counted in this sample were approximately 87,000 distinct CDR3 sequences; approximately 96% of them appeared once. The top ten hold approximately 0.39% of the sample.

Trimming leaves V shorter by 2 bases and J shorter by 9 bases, with the junction holding 13 bases beyond the gene matches. CDR1 and CDR2 (MNHEY, SMNVEV) derive from the germline V gene (reference sequence). The CDR3 contains 16 residues, cysteine and phenylalanine counted. CDR3 DNA is the only sequence kept; it has 48 bases, read in frame from the first base. The sequenced sample was CD8+ T cells from PBMCs. The sequence joins TRBV27 to TRBJ2-1; the junction holds 7 bases that match TRBD2. The source is a human donor with Susac syndrome. At the DNA level, the sequence is TGTGCCAGCAGTTTAGGACGGGCGGGAGATTCGGGTGAGCAGTTCTTC. Its protein is CASSLGRAGDSGEQFF.